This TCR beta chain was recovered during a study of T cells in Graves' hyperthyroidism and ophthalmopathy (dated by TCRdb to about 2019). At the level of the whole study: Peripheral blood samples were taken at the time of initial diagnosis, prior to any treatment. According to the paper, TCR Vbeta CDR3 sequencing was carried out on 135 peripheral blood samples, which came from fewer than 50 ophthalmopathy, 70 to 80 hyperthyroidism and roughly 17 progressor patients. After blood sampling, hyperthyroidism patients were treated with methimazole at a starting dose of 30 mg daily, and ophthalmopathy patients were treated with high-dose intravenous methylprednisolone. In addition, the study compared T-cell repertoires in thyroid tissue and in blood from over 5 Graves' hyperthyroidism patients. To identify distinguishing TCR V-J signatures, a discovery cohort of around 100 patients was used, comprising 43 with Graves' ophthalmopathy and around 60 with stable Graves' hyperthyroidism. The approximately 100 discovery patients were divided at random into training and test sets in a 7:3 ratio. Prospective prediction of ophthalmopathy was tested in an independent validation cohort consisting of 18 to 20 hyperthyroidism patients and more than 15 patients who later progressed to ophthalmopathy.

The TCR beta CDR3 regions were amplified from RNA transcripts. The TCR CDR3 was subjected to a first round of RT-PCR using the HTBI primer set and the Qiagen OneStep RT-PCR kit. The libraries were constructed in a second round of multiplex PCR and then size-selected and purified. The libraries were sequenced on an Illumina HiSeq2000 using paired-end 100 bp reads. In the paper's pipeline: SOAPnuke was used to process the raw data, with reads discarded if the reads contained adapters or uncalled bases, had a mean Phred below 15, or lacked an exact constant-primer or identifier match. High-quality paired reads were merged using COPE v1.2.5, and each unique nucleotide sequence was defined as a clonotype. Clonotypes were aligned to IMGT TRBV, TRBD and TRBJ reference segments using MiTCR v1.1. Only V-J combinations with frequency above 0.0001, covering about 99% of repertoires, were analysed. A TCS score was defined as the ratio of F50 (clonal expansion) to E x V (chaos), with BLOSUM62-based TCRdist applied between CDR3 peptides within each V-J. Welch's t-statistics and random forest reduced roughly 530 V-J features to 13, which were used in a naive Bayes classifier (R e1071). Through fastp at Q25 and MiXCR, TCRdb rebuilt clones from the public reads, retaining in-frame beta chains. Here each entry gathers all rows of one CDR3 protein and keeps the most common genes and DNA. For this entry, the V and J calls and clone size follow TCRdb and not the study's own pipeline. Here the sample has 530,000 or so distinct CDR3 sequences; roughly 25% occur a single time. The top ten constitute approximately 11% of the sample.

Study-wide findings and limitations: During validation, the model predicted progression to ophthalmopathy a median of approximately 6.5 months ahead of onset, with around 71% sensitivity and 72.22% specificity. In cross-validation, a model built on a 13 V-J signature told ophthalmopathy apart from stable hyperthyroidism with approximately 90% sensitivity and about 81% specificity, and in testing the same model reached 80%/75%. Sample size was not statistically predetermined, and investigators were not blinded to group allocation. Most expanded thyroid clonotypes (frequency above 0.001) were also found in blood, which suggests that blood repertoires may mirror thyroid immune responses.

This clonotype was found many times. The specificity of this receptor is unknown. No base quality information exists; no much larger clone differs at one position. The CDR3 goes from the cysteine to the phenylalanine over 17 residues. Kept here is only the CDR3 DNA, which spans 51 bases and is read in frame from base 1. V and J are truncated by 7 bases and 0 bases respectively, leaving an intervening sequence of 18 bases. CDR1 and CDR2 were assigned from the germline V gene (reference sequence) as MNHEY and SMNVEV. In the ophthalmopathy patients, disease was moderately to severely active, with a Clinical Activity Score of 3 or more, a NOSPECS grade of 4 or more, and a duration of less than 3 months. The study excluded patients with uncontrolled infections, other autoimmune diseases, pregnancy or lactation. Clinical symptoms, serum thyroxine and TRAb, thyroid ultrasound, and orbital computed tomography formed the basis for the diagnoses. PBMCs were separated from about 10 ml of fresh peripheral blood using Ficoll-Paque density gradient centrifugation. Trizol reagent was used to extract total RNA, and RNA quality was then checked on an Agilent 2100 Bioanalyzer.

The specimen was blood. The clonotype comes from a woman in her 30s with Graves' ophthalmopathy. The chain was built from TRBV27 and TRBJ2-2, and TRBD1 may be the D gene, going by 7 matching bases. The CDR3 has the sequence CASTPRDRPPNTGELFF. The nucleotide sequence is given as TGTGCCAGCACCCCGCGGGACAGACCCCCGAACACCGGGGAGCTGTTTTTT.